This entry describes one T cell receptor (beta chain). Its recognized antigen is unknown. Base qualities are missing; no much larger clone stands one base away. These data originate in a study of graft-versus-host responses after intestinal transplantation (dated by TCRdb to the early 2020s). In terms of the full investigation: The transplants that recipients received were multivisceral, liver-intestinal, or isolated intestinal. Alloreactive clones were identified by sequencing pre-transplant mixed lymphocyte reaction products and comparing these products with unstimulated pre-transplant donor and recipient T cells. Of the 20 to 25 intestinal transplant recipients enrolled in the cohort, one of whom was a retransplant, 3 patients without pretransplant specimens were excluded. Instead of going to the commercial service, samples from a few later patients were sequenced in-house on an Illumina MiSeq and processed with MiXCR. Bulk TCR-beta CDR3 sequencing was used to track graft-versus-host and host-versus-graft alloreactive T cell clones in the graft, circulation and bone marrow after intestinal transplantation. Every recipient was given anti-thymocyte globulin induction, then maintenance tacrolimus and steroids for 3 to 4 years. A peak of at least 4% donor T cells among recipient peripheral blood mononuclear cells was the definition used for donor T cell macrochimerism. Study-wide findings and limitations: The relatively low number and heterogeneity of intestinal transplant patients limited the conclusions. GvH clones were found in recipient bone marrow, and some of the GvH clones appeared earlier in ileal mucosa or blood, which is consistent with an intestinal mucosal origin. Peak levels of circulating GvH clones were associated with declines in HvG clones early after transplant. High GvH to HvG T cell clonal ratios were observed in the allografts of patients with donor T cell macrochimerism.

Trimming removed 0 bases from V and 11 bases from J; the gene matches leave 15 bases unexplained. Per the germline V gene, SGDLS is the CDR1 and YYNGEE is the CDR2. The CDR3, from cysteine to phenylalanine, totals 18 residues. Only the CDR3 DNA is retained, 54 bases long and in frame from the first base. Per the publication, the time point label means: cells obtained before transplantation from donor or recipient. CD3+CD4+ and CD3+CD8+ populations were FACS-sorted from unstimulated pre-transplant donor and recipient cells taken from spleen or lymph nodes. Library construction relied on the immunoSEQ multiplex PCR assay. For most patients, genomic DNA was isolated with the Qiagen DNeasy Blood and Tissue Kit and sent frozen to Adaptive Biotechnologies for TCR sequencing. For most patients, high-throughput TCR-beta CDR3 sequencing of genomic DNA was performed by Adaptive Biotechnologies. In the source study's methods: TCR sequencing data were retrieved from Adaptive's ImmunoSEQ software for 15 to 20 patients, whereas a few other patients were processed with MiXCR and VDJtools. To correct CD4 versus CD8 sorting errors, sequences present in both subsets at a frequency ratio below 5:1 were removed. CDR3 nucleotide sequences shared between donor and recipient were removed because the origin of such sequences could not be assigned. Alloreactive clones required at least 2-fold expansion over unstimulated cells and minimum CFSE-low frequency of 0.002% (template counts) or 0.001% (read counts). Clones detected in sequenced pre-transplant spleen, lymph node, or MLR CFSE-low populations of the donor or recipient were defined as mappable. Cumulative frequency of alloreactive clones was calculated as a percentage of all sequences weighted by copy number. TCRdb's version of the immuneACCESS table is confined to in-frame rearrangements and falls short of the full clone set. An unresolved V gene accounts for under half of the shortfall where checked; the remainder is of unknown origin. V, J and clone size are those of that table, while D and trimming were read from the DNA. Across this sample there are 85,000 to 90,000 clones, with about 90% seen only once. 0.11% of the sample comes from the top ten.

Material: unstimulated CD4+ T cells sorted from spleen or lymph node cells, obtained before intestinal transplant. The clonotype originates from a human donor who received an intestinal transplant. Recombination joined TRBV9 with TRBJ2-1, and 12 junctional nucleotides match TRBD2. The base sequence is TGTGCCAGCAGCGTAGGGGCTAGCGGGGGGGCAGGGGCAAGGCAGCAGTTCTTC. This encodes CASSVGASGGAGARQQFF.